What follows is one T cell receptor (beta chain) and its context. Gene labels here are mouse ones. Read data end 1 residue before the CDR3 end; the end is taken from the germline J gene. The time point is: mouse harvest day 14 after allogeneic transplant. Each mouse received 10^7 T-cell-depleted marrow cells plus 10^6 splenic CD5+ T cells by tail vein. This mouse GVHD model was MHC-mismatched B6 to BALB/c, profiled day 7 or 14. The sample belongs to a study of tissue T cells after allogeneic stem cell transplantation. The CDR3 loop spans 15 amino acids. Per the germline V gene, CDR1 is KGHPV and CDR2 is FQNQEV (reference sequence). V shed 0 bases and J 3 bases; nucleotides not matched to a gene: 1. Sequencing used immunoSEQ multiplex PCR; TCRdb keeps in-frame clones, though not all of them. The repertoire has around 4,600 clones, about 49% of them found once; the top ten carry 15% to 20%.

This chain links TRBV26 with TRBJ2-3, with 9 bases aligning to TRBD2. Sequenced input: lymph node tissue. The receptor comes from a female BALB/c mouse given C57BL/6 T cells with graft-versus-host disease after an allogeneic hematopoietic cell transplant. CDR3 DNA (partial): TGTGCCAGCAGTCTGTCGTGGGGGGGCGCAGAAACGCTGTAT. Protein sequence: CASSLSWGGAETLY. The CDR3, in full, reads CASSLSWGGAETLYF.